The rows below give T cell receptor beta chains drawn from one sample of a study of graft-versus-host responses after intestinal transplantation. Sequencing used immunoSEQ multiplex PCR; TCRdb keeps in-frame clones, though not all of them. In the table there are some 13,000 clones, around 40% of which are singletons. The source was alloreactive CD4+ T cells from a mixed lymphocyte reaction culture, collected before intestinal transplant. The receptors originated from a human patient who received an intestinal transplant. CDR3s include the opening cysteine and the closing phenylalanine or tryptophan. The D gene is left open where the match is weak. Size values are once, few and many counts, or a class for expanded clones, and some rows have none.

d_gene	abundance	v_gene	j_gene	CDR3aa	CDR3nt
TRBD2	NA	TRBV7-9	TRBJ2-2	CASSSLSVLAGITGELFF	TGTGCCAGCAGCTCCTTATCGGTTCTAGCGGGGATCACCGGGGAGCTGTTTTTT
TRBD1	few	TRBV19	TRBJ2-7	CASSRGQGSYEQYF	TGTGCCAGTAGTAGAGGACAGGGTTCCTACGAGCAGTACTTC
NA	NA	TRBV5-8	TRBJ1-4	CASSFGQGKGEKLFF	TGTGCCAGCAGCTTTGGGCAGGGAAAGGGAGAAAAACTGTTTTTT
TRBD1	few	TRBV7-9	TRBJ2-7	CASRIDGTAYEQYF	TGTGCCAGCAGAATAGACGGGACAGCCTACGAGCAGTACTTC
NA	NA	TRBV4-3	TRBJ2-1	CASSQDRRGFLYNEQFF	TGCGCCAGCAGCCAAGATCGGCGCGGCTTCTTATACAATGAGCAGTTCTTC
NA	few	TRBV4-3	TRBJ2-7	CASSQVGRMDEQYF	TGCGCCAGCAGCCAAGTGGGGAGGATGGACGAGCAGTACTTC
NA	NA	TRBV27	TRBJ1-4	CASRRSWGPEKLFF	TGTGCCAGCAGACGGAGCTGGGGGCCTGAAAAACTGTTTTTT
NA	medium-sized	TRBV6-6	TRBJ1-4	CASGAMGAGEKLFF	TGTGCCAGCGGGGCGATGGGGGCAGGTGAAAAACTGTTTTTT
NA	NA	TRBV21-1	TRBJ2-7	CASSKAPDRVRSYEQYF	TGTGCCAGCAGCAAAGCGCCGGACAGGGTACGGTCCTACGAGCAGTACTTC
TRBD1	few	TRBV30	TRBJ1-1	CASSPFRGQGAFF	TGTGCCTCCAGCCCCTTCAGGGGGCAAGGAGCTTTCTTT
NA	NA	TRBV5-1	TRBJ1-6	CASRRDTNSPLHF	TGCGCCAGCAGAAGGGACACTAATTCACCCCTCCACTTT
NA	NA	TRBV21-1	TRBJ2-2	CASSKEPDRELGELFF	TGTGCCAGTAGCAAAGAACCGGACAGGGAGTTGGGGGAGCTGTTTTTT
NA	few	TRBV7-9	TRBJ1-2	CASSQLGGSGYTF	TGTGCCAGCAGCCAATTGGGAGGGAGTGGCTACACCTTC
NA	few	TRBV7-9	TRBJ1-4	CASSRMGGTNEKLFF	TGTGCCAGCAGCCGAATGGGAGGGACTAATGAAAAACTGTTTTTT
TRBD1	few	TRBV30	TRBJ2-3	CAWSVARTGAPDTQYF	TGTGCCTGGAGTGTAGCCCGGACAGGGGCGCCAGATACGCAGTATTTT
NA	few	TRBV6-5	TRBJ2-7	CASTSLGGPYEQYF	TGTGCCAGCACCTCCTTGGGCGGGCCCTACGAGCAGTACTTC
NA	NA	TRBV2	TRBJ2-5	CASGEGGETQYF	TGTGCCAGCGGCGAGGGGGGGGAGACCCAGTACTTC
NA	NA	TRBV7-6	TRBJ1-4	CASSPRGSNEKLFF	TGTGCCAGCAGCCCACGGGGTTCTAATGAAAAACTGTTTTTT
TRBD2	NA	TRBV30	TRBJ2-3	CAWSVSRGGTDTQYF	TGTGCCTGGAGTGTTTCGCGGGGGGGCACAGATACGCAGTATTTT
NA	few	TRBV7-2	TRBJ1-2	CASSLEPPGQGSRGYTF	TGTGCCAGCAGCTTAGAGCCTCCTGGGCAGGGCAGTCGTGGCTACACCTTC
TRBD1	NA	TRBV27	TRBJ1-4	CASRSRTGSNEKLFF	TGTGCCAGCAGAAGCCGGACAGGTTCTAATGAAAAACTGTTTTTT
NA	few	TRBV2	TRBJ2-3	CASSTGLAYTDTQYF	TGTGCCAGCAGCACGGGACTTGCTTACACAGATACGCAGTATTTT
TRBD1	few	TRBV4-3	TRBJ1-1	CASSRRGQGLNTEAFF	TGCGCCAGCAGCCGCCGGGGACAGGGATTGAACACTGAAGCTTTCTTT